Below are 22 T cell receptor beta chains sequenced from a single sample in a study of T cell repertoires in ileal Crohn's disease. Some clones are missing from TCRdb's copy, which holds only in-frame ones; the method was immunoSEQ multiplex PCR. The sample shows around 16,000 clones, more than 85% of them seen only once. Time point reported: inflamed ileum from the surgical specimen. Sequencing was performed on ileal tissue. Receptors originate from an adult with Crohn's disease.

The V gene is TRBV2, the J gene TRBJ1-5; 9 bases are shared with TRBD1. Germline trimming cut 6 bases from V and 4 bases from J; bases unmatched to any gene: 4. Germline V lookup: CDR1 SNHLY, CDR2 FYNNEI. This CDR3 is built from 14 residues. This CDR3 is CASSRDRGNQPQHF. DNA of the CDR3: TGTGCCAGCAGCCGCGACAGGGGGAATCAGCCCCAGCATTTT.

The rearrangement uses TRBV6-5 and TRBJ1-1; the match to TRBD1 covers 7 bases. The CDR3 consists of 15 residues. The V and J ends lost 6 bases and 5 bases, in that order; junction bases with no gene match: 12. Germline V lookup: CDR1 MNHEY, CDR2 SVGAGI. CDR3 bases: TGTGCCAGCAGCCAGCATAAGGGGGCTTTGACTGAAGCTTTCTTT. Protein: CASSQHKGALTEAFF.

This chain uses TRBV6-6 with TRBJ2-7, with 7 bases fitting TRBD1. This CDR3 region has 14 residues. The J segment lost 4 bases and the V segment lost 4 bases, leaving 7 bases of the junction unmatched. Germline lookup yields CDR1 MNHNY and CDR2 SVGAGI (reference sequence). This CDR3 reads CASSSRDSTYEQYF. CDR3 nucleotides: TGTGCCAGCAGTTCCCGGGACAGTACTTACGAGCAGTACTTC.

V is TRBV28 and J is TRBJ1-3; D is uncertain. CDR1 MDHEN and CDR2 SYDVKM come from the germline V gene. This CDR3 contains 13 residues. V was clipped by 6 bases and J by 4 bases, with 10 bases between them. In DNA, the CDR3 is TGTGCCAGCAGAATTGAAGGAGGAAACACCATATATTTT. The encoded protein is CASRIEGGNTIYF.

The chain couples TRBV5-1 to TRBJ2-7; D not resolved. In germline, CDR1 is SGHRS, CDR2 YFSETQ. Between the trimmed V and J ends, which lost 1 base and 6 bases, there was a span of 8 bases. This CDR3 is built from 12 residues. The DNA for the CDR3 is TGCGCCAGCAGCTTGCCAGGAATCGAGCAGTACTTC. Residues: CASSLPGIEQYF.

The chain is built from TRBV28 and TRBJ1-4; no firm D call. V was shortened by 4 bases and J by 0 bases, with 12 bases between the two germline ends. Germline loops: CDR1 MDHEN, CDR2 SYDVKM. This CDR3 has 16 residues. CDR3 nucleotide sequence: TGTGCCAGCAGTTCCCCCCCAGGACCAACTAATGAAAAACTGTTTTTT. Translation: CASSSPPGPTNEKLFF. The full variable domain, in which reference TRBV28 and TRBJ1-4 provide the parts outside the CDR3, is DVKVTQSSRYLVKRTGEKVFLECVQDMDHENMFWYRQDPGLGLRLIYFSYDVKMKEKGDIPEGYSVSREKKERFSLILESASTNQTSMYLCASSSPPGPTNEKLFFGSGTQLSVL.

A single count supports this clone. The chain links TRBV18 to TRBJ1-1; possible D gene TRBD1, 5 bases. The germline gives CDR1 KGHSH, CDR2 LQKENI. With 6 bases removed from V and 4 bases from J, the gap between germline ends came to 15 bases. The CDR3 is 14 amino acids. CDR3 nucleotide sequence: TGTGCCAGCTCGCTACAGGAGTCGAGCACTGAAGCTTTCTTT. This sequence encodes CASSLQESSTEAFF.

The V gene is TRBV7-8, the J gene TRBJ2-3; 14 nucleotides match TRBD2. V lost 4 bases and J lost 4; bases outside the gene matches: 10. The germline V gene has CDR1 SGHVS and CDR2 FQNEAQ. The CDR3 is made up of 18 amino acids. In nucleotides, the CDR3 is TGTGCCAGCAGCTCCTTCCGACTAGCGGGGGGGCGCCCAGATACGCAGTATTTT. The encoded protein is CASSSFRLAGGRPDTQYF.

The rearrangement uses TRBV6-1 and TRBJ1-4, with 9 nucleotides matching TRBD1. The V gene end was trimmed by 2 bases and the J gene end by 3 bases; junction bases not matched to a gene: 4. This CDR3 contains 16 residues. The V gene's germline CDR1 is MNHNS and CDR2 SASEGT. The CDR3 sequence is CASSEWTGVSNEKLFF. CDR3 DNA: TGTGCCAGCAGTGAATGGACAGGGGTGTCTAATGAAAAACTGTTTTTT.

V usage is TRBV9 and J usage is TRBJ1-1, with D possibly TRBD1 on 5 matching bases. The CDR3 sequence is 14 residues long. V lost 3 bases and J 3 bases, leaving 12 bases between the germline ends. Germline values: CDR1 SGDLS, CDR2 YYNGEE. Written as DNA, the CDR3 is TGTGCCAGCAGCGCCGGAGGGGCGTACACTGAAGCTTTCTTT. It is translated as CASSAGGAYTEAFF.

This clone was found once. The chain employs TRBV10-3 and TRBJ2-7; D might be TRBD1 (5 bases). Between the trimmed V and J ends, which lost 7 bases and 3 bases, there was a span of 13 bases. The CDR3 has 13 residues. Germline values: CDR1 ENHRY, CDR2 SYGVKD. The CDR3 is CAIIADTNYEQYF. CDR3 DNA: TGTGCCATCATCGCGGACACTAACTACGAGCAGTACTTC.

The genes are TRBV29-1 and TRBJ2-1, with TRBD1 identical over 8 bases. CDR1 and CDR2 (germline): SQVTM, ANQGSEA. This CDR3 has 15 residues. J was trimmed by 6 bases and V by 6 bases; bases with no gene match: 13. CDR3 in DNA: TGCAGCGTCGCCTGGACAGGGCGAGGGGCCAATGAGCAGTTCTTC. Its protein product is CSVAWTGRGANEQFF.

The CDR3 nucleotides are TGCGCCAGCAGCCAAGAATGGGGACCGGGACTAGGAACTTACGAGCAGTACTTC. It translates to CASSQEWGPGLGTYEQYF. The rearrangement joins TRBV4-1 to TRBJ2-7; 8 positions agree with TRBD2. CDR3 length equals 18 residues. Trimming removed 0 bases from V and 4 bases from J; junction bases left unmatched: 14. Germline CDR1 and CDR2: MGHRA and YSYEKL.

This chain links TRBV19 with TRBJ1-5; D remains ambiguous. Between the trimmed V and J ends, which lost 3 bases and 5 bases, there was a span of 5 bases. Germline V gene sequence: CDR1 LNHDA, CDR2 SQIVND (reference sequence). The CDR3 totals 12 residues. The CDR3 bases are TGTGCCAGTAGTATTTTCGATCAGCCCCAGCATTTT. This codes for CASSIFDQPQHF.

This clone was found once. This sequence joins TRBV2 and TRBJ1-6, with 10 bases identical to TRBD1. CDR1 SNHLY and CDR2 FYNNEI come from the germline V gene. There are 14 residues in the CDR3. Germline trimming cut 11 bases from V and 3 bases from J; bases unmatched to any gene: 4. The CDR3 nucleotides are TGTGCCTCGGGACAGGGGAACTATAATTCACCCCTCCACTTT. Protein sequence: CASGQGNYNSPLHF.

This clone was seen just once. The rearrangement joins TRBV5-1 to TRBJ2-1, with TRBD2 as a possible D gene (5 bases). Germline values: CDR1 SGHRS, CDR2 YFSETQ. V lost 0 bases to trimming and J lost 5 bases, with 12 bases between them. CDR3 size: 15 residues. DNA for the CDR3: TGCGCCAGCAGCTTGGGTTGGCGGGTGAACAATGAGCAGTTCTTC. Its translation: CASSLGWRVNNEQFF.

V gene TRBV6-4 combines with J gene TRBJ2-5; 8 bases match TRBD1. The germline V gene encodes CDR1 MRHNA and CDR2 SNTAGT. V lost 5 bases to trimming and J lost 5 bases; unmatched junction nucleotides: 7. This CDR3 is built from 14 residues. In DNA, the CDR3 is TGTGCCAGCAGTCGACAGGGGCCAACGGAGACCCAGTACTTC. It encodes CASSRQGPTETQYF.

This chain links TRBV15 with TRBJ1-1; D gene uncertain. In germline, CDR1 is LNHNV, CDR2 YYDKDF (reference sequence). CDR3 length: 14 residues. Trimming cost V 0 bases and J 2 bases, with 7 bases left between them. The CDR3 nucleotides read TGTGCCACCAGCAGAGATCTGGACAACACTGAAGCTTTCTTT. The encoded protein is CATSRDLDNTEAFF.

This clone was recorded only once. The chain combines TRBV10-3 with TRBJ2-2, with D hard to call. CDR1 is ENHRY and CDR2 is SYGVKD in the germline V gene. The V end lost 7 bases, the J end lost 5 bases, and 11 bases lay between the germline ends. CDR3 length equals 13 residues. The CDR3 nucleotides are TGTGCCATCAAGGCCCGCGAGACCGGGGAGCTGTTTTTT. Translated, it gives CAIKARETGELFF.

This clone came up once. The chain is built from TRBV10-3 and TRBJ1-4, with D perhaps matching TRBD1 (6 bases). Trimming pared 3 bases from V and 4 bases from J, leaving 12 bases between. This CDR3 has 15 residues. From germline, CDR1 is ENHRY and CDR2 SYGVKD. DNA of the CDR3: TGTGCCATCAGTGAAACAGGGCCCCGTAATGAAAAACTGTTTTTT. Translated, it gives CAISETGPRNEKLFF.

This chain uses TRBV5-1 with TRBJ1-2; 7 positions agree with TRBD1. Germline CDR1 reads SGHRS; CDR2 reads YFSETQ. The V segment lost 5 bases and the J segment 3 bases; nucleotides outside the gene matches: 4. The CDR3 length is 13 residues. CDR3 nucleotides: TGCGCCAGCAGACCCGACAGGGACTATGGCTACACCTTC. Amino acid sequence: CASRPDRDYGYTF.

The gene calls are TRBV18 and TRBJ1-1; TRBD1 matches 7 bases. CDR1 and CDR2 (germline): KGHSH, LQKENI. J gave up 0 bases and V 3 bases, and 7 bases lay outside the gene matches. The CDR3 sequence is 16 residues long. CDR3 region: CASSPKQGPMNTEAFF. CDR3 coding DNA: TGTGCCAGCTCACCGAAACAGGGGCCTATGAACACTGAAGCTTTCTTT.